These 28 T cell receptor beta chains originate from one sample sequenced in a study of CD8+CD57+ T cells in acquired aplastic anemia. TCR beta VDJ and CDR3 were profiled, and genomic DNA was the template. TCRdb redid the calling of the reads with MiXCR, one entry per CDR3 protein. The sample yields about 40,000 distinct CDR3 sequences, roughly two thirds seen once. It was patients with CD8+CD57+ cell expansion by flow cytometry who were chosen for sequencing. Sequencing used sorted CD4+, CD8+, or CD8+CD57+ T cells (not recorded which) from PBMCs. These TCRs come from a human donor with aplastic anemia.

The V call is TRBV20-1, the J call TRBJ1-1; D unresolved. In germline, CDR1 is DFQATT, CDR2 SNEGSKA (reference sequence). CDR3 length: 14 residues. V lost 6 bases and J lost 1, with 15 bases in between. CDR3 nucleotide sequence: TGCAGTGCCAGCAGCCGAAGTGAGAACACTGAAGCTTTCTTT. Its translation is CSASSRSENTEAFF.

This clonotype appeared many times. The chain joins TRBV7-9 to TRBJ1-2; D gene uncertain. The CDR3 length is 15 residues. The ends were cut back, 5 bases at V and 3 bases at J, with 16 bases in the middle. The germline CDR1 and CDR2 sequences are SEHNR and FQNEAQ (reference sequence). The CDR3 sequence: CASSPYSGADYGYTF. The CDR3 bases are TGTGCCAGCAGCCCCTACTCGGGAGCGGACTATGGCTACACCTTC.

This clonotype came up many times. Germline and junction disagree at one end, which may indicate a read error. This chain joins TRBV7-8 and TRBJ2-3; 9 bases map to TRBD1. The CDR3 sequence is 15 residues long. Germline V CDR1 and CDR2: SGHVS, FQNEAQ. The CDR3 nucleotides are TGTGCCAGCACCTTACGGGACAGGGTTACAGATACGCAGTATTTT. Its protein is CASTLRDRVTDTQYF.

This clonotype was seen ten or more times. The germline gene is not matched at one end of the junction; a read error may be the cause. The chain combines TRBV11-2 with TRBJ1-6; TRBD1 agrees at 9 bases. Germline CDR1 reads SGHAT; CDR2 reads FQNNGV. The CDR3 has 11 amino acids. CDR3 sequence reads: CASSSNRDRVF. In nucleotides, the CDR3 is TGTGCCAGCAGCTCGAACCGGGACAGGGTATTT.

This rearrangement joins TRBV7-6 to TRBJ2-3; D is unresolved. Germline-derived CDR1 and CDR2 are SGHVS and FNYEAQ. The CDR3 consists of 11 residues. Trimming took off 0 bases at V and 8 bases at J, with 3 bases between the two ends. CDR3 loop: CASSLASTQYF. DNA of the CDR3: TGTGCCAGCAGCTTAGCCTCTACGCAGTATTTT.

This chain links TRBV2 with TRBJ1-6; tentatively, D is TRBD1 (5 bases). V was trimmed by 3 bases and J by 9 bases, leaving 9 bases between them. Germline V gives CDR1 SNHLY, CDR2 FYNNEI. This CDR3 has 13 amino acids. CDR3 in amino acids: CASSDPGLSPLHF. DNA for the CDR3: TGTGCCAGCAGTGATCCAGGGCTTTCACCCCTCCACTTT.

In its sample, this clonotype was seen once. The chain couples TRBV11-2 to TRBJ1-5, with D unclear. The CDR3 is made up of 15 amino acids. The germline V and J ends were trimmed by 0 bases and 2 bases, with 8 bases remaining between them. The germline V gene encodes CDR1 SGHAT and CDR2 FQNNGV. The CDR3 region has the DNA TGTGCCAGCAGCTTAGAGGCCGGCCGCAATCAGCCCCAGCATTTT. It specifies CASSLEAGRNQPQHF.

CDR3 region: CASSDSGGWYGYTF. DNA for the CDR3: TGTGCCAGCAGTGATAGCGGGGGCTGGTATGGCTACACCTTC. This chain uses TRBV2 with TRBJ1-2; tentatively, D is TRBD1 (6 bases). Trimming pared 3 bases from V and 5 bases from J, leaving 13 bases between. Germline V gene data show CDR1 as SNHLY and CDR2 as FYNNEI. The CDR3 loop spans 14 amino acids. Combining the CDR3 with reference TRBV2 and TRBJ1-2 gives the whole variable domain EPEVTQTPSHQVTQMGQEVILRCVPISNHLYFYWYRQILGQKVEFLVSFYNNEISEKSEIFDDQFSVERPDGSNFTLKIRSTKLEDSAMYFCASSDSGGWYGYTFGSGTRLTVV.

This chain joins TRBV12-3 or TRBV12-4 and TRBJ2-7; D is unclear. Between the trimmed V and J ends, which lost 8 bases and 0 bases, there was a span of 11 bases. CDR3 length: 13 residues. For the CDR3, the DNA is TGTGCCAGCGGAACGTCATACTCCTACGAGCAGTACTTC. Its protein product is CASGTSYSYEQYF.

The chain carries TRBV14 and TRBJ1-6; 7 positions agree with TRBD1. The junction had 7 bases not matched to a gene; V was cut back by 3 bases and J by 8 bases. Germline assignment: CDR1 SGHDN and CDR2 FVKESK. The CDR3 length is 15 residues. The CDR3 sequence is CASSQGTARYSPLHF. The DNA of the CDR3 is TGTGCCAGCAGCCAGGGGACAGCGAGATATTCACCCCTCCACTTT.

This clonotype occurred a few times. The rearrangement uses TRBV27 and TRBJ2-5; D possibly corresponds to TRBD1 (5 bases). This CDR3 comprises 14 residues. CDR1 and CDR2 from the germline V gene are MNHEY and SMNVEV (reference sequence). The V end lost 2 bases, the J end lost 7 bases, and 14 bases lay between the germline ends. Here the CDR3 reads CASSLAQGPGTQYF. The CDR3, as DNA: TGTGCCAGCAGTTTAGCGCAGGGCCCCGGGACCCAGTACTTC.

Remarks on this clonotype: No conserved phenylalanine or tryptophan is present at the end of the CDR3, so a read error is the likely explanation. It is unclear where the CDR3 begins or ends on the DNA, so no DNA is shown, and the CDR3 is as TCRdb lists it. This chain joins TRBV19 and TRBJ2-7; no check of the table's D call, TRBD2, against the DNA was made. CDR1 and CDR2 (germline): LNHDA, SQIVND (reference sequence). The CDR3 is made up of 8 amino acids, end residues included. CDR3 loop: CASRGGTS.

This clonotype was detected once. The DNA for the CDR3 is TGTGCCAGTAGTAGCGGGAGAGGGGGGACAGATACGCAGTATTTT. It is translated as CASSSGRGGTDTQYF. This chain connects TRBV19 to TRBJ2-3; a possible D gene is TRBD2 (7 bases). V lost 4 bases to trimming and J lost 3 bases, with 14 bases between them. The CDR3 spans 15 residues. Germline CDR1 is LNHDA and CDR2 is SQIVND (reference sequence).

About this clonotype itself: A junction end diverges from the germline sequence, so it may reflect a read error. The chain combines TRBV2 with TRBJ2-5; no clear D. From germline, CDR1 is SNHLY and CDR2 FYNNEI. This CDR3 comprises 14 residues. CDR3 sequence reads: CASGDGTQGETQYF. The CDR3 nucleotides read TGTGCCAGCGGTGATGGAACTCAAGGAGAGACCCAGTACTTC.

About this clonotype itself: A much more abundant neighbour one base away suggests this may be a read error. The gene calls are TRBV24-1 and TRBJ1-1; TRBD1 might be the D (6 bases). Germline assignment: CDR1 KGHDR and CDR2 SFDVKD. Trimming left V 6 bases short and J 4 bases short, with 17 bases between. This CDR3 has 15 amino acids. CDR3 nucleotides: TGTGCCACCAGTTTATCTTGGCAGGGGAGCACTGAAGCTTTCTTT. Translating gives CATSLSWQGSTEAFF.

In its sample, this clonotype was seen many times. CDR3 residues: CASRDSGGAPNSPLHF. The CDR3 DNA reads TGTGCCAGCAGAGACTCAGGGGGGGCCCCTAATTCACCCCTCCACTTT. The genes are TRBV11-2 and TRBJ1-6; 7 bases match TRBD1. CDR1 and CDR2 (germline): SGHAT, FQNNGV. This CDR3 contains 16 residues. The V and J ends lost 6 bases and 6 bases, in that order; junction bases with no gene match: 11.

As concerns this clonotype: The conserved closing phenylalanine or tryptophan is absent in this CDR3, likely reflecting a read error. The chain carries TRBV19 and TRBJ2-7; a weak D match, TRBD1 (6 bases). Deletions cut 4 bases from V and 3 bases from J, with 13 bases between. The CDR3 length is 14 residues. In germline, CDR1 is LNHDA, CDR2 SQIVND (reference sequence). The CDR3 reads CASSTRQEVYEQYS. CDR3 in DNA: TGTGCCAGTAGTACCCGACAGGAAGTCTACGAGCAGTACTCC.

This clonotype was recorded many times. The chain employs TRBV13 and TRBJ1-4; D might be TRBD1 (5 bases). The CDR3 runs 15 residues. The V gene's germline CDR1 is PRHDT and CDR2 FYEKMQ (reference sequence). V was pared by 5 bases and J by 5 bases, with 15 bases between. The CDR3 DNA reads TGTGCCAGCAGCCCCAGCCCTGGGGGAAATGAAAAACTGTTTTTT. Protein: CASSPSPGGNEKLFF.

The CDR3 loop is CATSREGNSPLHF. The CDR3 region has the DNA TGTGCCACCAGCAGAGAGGGGAACTCACCCCTCCACTTT. The J gene is TRBJ1-6, the V gene TRBV15; no definite D call. The germline V gene encodes CDR1 LNHNV and CDR2 YYDKDF (reference sequence). The length of the CDR3 is 13 residues. V dropped 0 bases and J dropped 10 bases, with 7 bases sitting between them. The full variable domain, rest sourced from reference TRBV15 and TRBJ1-6, is DAMVIQNPRYQVTQFGKPVTLSCSQTLNHNVMYWYQQKSSQAPKLLFHYYDKDFNNEADTPDNFQSRRPNTSFCFLDIRSPGLGDTAMYLCATSREGNSPLHFGNGTRLTVT.

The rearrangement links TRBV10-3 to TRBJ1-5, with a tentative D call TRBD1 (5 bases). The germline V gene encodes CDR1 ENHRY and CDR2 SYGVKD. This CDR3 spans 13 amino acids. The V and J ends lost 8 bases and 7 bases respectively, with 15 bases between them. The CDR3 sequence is CAIRAGVNQPQHF. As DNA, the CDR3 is TGTGCCATCCGCGCGGGGGTGAACCAGCCCCAGCATTTT.

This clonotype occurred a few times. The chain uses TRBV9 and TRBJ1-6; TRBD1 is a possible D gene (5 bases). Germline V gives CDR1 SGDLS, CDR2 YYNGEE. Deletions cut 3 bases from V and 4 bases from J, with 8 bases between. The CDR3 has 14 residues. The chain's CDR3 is CASSGGSYNSPLHF. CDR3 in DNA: TGTGCCAGCAGCGGGGGGAGTTATAATTCACCCCTCCACTTT.

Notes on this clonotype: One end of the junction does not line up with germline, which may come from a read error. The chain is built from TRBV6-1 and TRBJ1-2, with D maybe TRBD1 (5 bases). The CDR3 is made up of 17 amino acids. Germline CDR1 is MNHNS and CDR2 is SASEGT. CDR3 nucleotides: TGTGCCATCAGTGAAGCGCTTCCGCGGGGCAGCTGGGATGGCTACACCTTC. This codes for CAISEALPRGSWDGYTF.

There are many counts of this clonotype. The chain's CDR3 is CASSQDTGLNSPLHF. In DNA, the CDR3 is TGCGCCAGCAGCCAAGATACAGGGTTAAATTCACCCCTCCACTTT. The chain couples TRBV4-1 to TRBJ1-6, with D perhaps matching TRBD1 (6 bases). CDR1 MGHRA and CDR2 YSYEKL come from the germline V gene. The CDR3 is 15 amino acids. V lost 0 bases to trimming and J lost 7 bases, with 10 bases between them.

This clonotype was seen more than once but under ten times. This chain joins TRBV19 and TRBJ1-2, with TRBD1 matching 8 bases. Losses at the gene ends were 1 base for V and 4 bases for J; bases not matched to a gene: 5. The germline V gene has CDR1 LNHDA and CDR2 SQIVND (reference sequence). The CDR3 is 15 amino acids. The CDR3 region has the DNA TGTGCCAGTAGTATAGTAGGGGGACAGGCCTATGGCTACACCTTC. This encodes CASSIVGGQAYGYTF.

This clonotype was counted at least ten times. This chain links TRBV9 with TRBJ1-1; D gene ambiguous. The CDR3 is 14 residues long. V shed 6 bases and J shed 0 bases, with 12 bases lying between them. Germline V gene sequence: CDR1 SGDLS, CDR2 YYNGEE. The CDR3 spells CASTHGDMNTEAFF. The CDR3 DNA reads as TGTGCCAGCACCCACGGAGATATGAACACTGAAGCTTTCTTT.

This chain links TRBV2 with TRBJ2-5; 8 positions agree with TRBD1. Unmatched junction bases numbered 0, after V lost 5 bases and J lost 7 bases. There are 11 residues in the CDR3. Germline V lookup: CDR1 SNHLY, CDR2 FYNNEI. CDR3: CASSTGGTQYF. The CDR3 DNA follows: TGTGCCAGCAGTACAGGGGGGACCCAGTACTTC. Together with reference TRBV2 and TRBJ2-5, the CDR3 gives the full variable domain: EPEVTQTPSHQVTQMGQEVILRCVPISNHLYFYWYRQILGQKVEFLVSFYNNEISEKSEIFDDQFSVERPDGSNFTLKIRSTKLEDSAMYFCASSTGGTQYFGPGTRLLVL.

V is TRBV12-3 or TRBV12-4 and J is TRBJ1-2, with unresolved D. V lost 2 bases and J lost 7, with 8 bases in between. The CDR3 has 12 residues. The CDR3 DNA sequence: TGTGCCAGCAGTTTATCCACGGGTGGCTACACCTTC. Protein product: CASSLSTGGYTF.

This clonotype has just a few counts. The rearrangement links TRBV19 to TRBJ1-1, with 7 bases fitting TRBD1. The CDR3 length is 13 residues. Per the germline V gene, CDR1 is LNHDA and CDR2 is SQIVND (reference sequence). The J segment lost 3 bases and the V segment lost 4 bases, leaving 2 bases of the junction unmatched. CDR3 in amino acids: CASSRGTDTEAFF. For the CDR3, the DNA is TGTGCCAGTAGTAGAGGGACAGACACTGAAGCTTTCTTT.